This TCR beta chain was retrieved from a study of blood T cell repertoires in COVID-19. Study as a whole: Whether acute or convalescent, the COVID-19 samples came from the United States, Italy and Spain. T cells, B-cell-depleted T cells, or PBMCs supplied cDNA or gDNA.

In the authors' workflow: Reference gene primer amplification in the assay estimated nucleated cell counts. Here immunoSEQ multiplex PCR was the method, and the copy in TCRdb shows in-frame clones only, minus some. The D gene and trimming were derived from the DNA, and the V and J assignments and clone size from that table. The data contain 150,000 to 200,000 clones, less than 90% of them seen just once; the ten biggest clones take up about 2%. Germline V gives CDR1 SNHLY, CDR2 FYNNEI. The V end lost 7 bases, the J end lost 6 bases, and 13 bases lay between the germline ends. This CDR3 region has 13 residues.

The clonotype originates from a man aged 70 or older with active or convalescent COVID-19. V gene TRBV2 combines with J gene TRBJ1-5; D gene ambiguous. The specimen was peripheral blood. The chain's CDR3 is CASKGLRGQPQHF. CDR3 sequence (DNA): TGTGCCAGCAAAGGGTTACGGGGTCAGCCCCAGCATTTT.